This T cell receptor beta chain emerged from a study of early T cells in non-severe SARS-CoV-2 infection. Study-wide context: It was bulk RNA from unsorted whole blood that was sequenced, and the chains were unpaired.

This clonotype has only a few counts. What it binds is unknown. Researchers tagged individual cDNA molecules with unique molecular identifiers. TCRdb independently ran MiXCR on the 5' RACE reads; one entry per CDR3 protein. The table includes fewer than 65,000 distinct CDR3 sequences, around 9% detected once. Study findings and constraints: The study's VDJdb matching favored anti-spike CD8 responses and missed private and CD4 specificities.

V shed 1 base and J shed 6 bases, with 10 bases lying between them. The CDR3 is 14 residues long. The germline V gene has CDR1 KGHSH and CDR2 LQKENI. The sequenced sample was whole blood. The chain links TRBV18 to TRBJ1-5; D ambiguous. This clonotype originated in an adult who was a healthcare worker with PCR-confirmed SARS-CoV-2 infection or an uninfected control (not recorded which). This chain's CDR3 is CASSPQGSAQPQHF. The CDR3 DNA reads TGTGCCAGCTCACCACAGGGTTCGGCTCAGCCCCAGCATTTT. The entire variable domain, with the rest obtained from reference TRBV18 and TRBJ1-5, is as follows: NAGVMQNPRHLVRRRGQEARLRCSPMKGHSHVYWYRQLPEEGLKFMVYLQKENIIDESGMPKERFSAEFPKEGPSILRIQQVVRGDSAAYFCASSPQGSAQPQHFGDGTRLSIL.